Only a few counts were recorded for the clone carrying this T cell receptor (beta chain). Its antigen remains unknown. This entry is derived from a study of regulatory T cells in long-lasting Graves disease. Specified time point: newly diagnosed GD, antithyroid drugs for less than 3 months. The TCR library was made from RNA that had been extracted from PBMCs in TRIzol. Patient provenance is recorded as an endocrinology department in Xi'an, China. There are 15 residues in the CDR3. Germline CDR1 is LNHDA and CDR2 is SQIVND (reference sequence). Trimming left V 1 base short and J 0 bases short, with 7 bases between. Construction of TCR beta libraries relied on iRepertoire HTBI primers and on Arm-PCR targeting CDR3 regions. TCRdb called the multiplex PCR reads again in MiXCR, with one record for every CDR3 protein. The data contain fewer than 650,000 distinct CDR3 sequences, roughly 15% of them singletons.

Regarding the study as a whole: Persistent disease was associated with favored TRBV28 usage and with favored use of TRBJ1-2 and TRBJ2-5.

In addition, the sample was reused for a study of T cells in Graves' hyperthyroidism and ophthalmopathy.

The sequencing used peripheral blood mononuclear cells (PBMCs), collected at new diagnosis, from a patient treated with antithyroid drugs. This clonotype was obtained from a woman in her twenties or thirties with Graves disease. V gene TRBV19 combines with J gene TRBJ2-1; D ambiguous. CDR3 nucleotide sequence: TGTGCCAGTAGTATAGGTGTTTACTCCTACAATGAGCAGTTCTTC. Amino acid sequence: CASSIGVYSYNEQFF.